This T cell receptor beta chain was recovered during a study of somatic mutations in cytotoxic T cells in rheumatoid arthritis (dated by TCRdb to 2017 to 2019). About the study as a whole: Some T-cell populations stained with V beta antibodies were sorted by flow on a FACSAria II or Sony SH800 to nearly 100% purity, with sorted V beta1+ cells additionally subjected to TCRB sequencing. Whether expanded CD8+ T-cell clones in untreated, newly diagnosed rheumatoid arthritis carry somatic mutations was the study question, and clonality was characterized with TCRB deep sequencing. A total of about 67 rheumatoid arthritis patients and 15 to 25 healthy controls underwent TCRB deep sequencing. Patients and controls did not essentially differ in median age, which was nearly identical between the groups. Points the paper makes about the study in general: Several identical CD8+ TCRB sequences were found in both blood and synovial fluid, and in about an eighth of the roughly 65 patients the largest CD8+ clone exceeded 20% of CD8+ cells. CD8+ clonality increased with age in patients (Spearman r ≈ 0.5) but not in healthy controls. CD8+ T-cell clonality in rheumatoid arthritis patients was not significantly different from that in age-matched healthy controls. The antigen targets of the expanded CD8+ clones were unknown, and absence from virus-specific databases did not rule out viral specificity. No adjustment for multiple comparisons was made for the slight TRBV07 underrepresentation in patients.

From a lookup of the germline V gene, CDR1 and CDR2 are MGHRA and YSYEKL. Trimming accounts for 1 base at V and 5 bases at J, while the number of junction bases matched to no gene is 7. The CDR3 measures 16 amino acids from cysteine to phenylalanine. Kept here is only the CDR3 DNA, which spans 48 bases and is read in frame from base 1. With a median age of approximately 61 years (range roughly 20-80) and around 50% female, the healthy controls consisted of over 15 blood donors whose buffy coats were used. On an AutoMACS, CD4+ and CD8+ cells were isolated via positive magnetic bead selection, and their purity was verified by flow cytometry. Isolation of peripheral blood mononuclear cells was done through Ficoll-Paque PLUS density gradient separation. Nucleospin Tissue or Tissue XS kits were used to extract DNA from CD4-enriched, CD8-enriched or PBMC samples, and a Qubit 2.0 fluorometer was used for quantification.

Of note for this clone: The antigen this receptor binds is unknown. Per-base qualities were not stored, and no clone one base away is much larger.

Sequencing of TCRB CDR3 was done on genomic DNA with the immunoSEQ assay. The study's own analysis went as follows. Only productive TCRB rearrangements were included in the analyses. Clonality was calculated as a Shannon entropy-based productive clonality index, and a clone was defined by a unique TCRB CDR3 sequence. To calculate repertoire overlap between two samples, the template counts of each clone were considered relative to each sample's total templates. V-gene usage from TCRB sequencing and V-gene usage measured by flow cytometry were correlated (Spearman r of approximately 0.66). TCRdb re-hosts the immuneACCESS table, in-frame sequences only. Its copies lack some clones; in the studies checked, an unresolved V gene accounts for under half of them, and the cause for the rest is not known. V, J and clone size reflect that table, while D and trimming were determined from the DNA. The sample has 15,000 to 25,000 clones on record, roughly 80% of them singletons. About 10% of the sample lies in the top ten.

The chain couples TRBV4-1 to TRBJ1-1; the junction holds 10 bases that match TRBD1. The TCR was taken from a woman aged 50 to 60 in good health. Sequencing input: CD8+ T cells sorted from blood. The CDR3 here reads CASSQGSWTGGTEAFF. The sequenced DNA is TGCGCCAGCAGCCAAGGTTCCTGGACAGGGGGGACTGAAGCTTTCTTT.